Listed below are T cell receptor beta chains from one sample, sequenced in a study of OX40 agonist ivuxolimab in advanced cancers. Libraries were prepared by immunoSEQ multiplex PCR; TCRdb keeps only in-frame clonotypes and omits some of them. The sample records 30,000 to 40,000 clones, about 82% being singletons. Source: CD4+ or CD8+ T cells sorted from blood, taken in a trial of the OX40 agonist ivuxolimab. The source is an adult with an advanced solid tumor such as melanoma, head and neck, liver or kidney cancer. Each CDR3 is given with its conserved first and last residue. D genes are given only for firm matches. Size is omitted from some rows. Given values are once, few, many or a class for expanded clones.

TRBJ2-7 | . | . | TRBV9 | CASSPTFGTYEQYF | TGTGCCAGCAGCCCAACTTTTGGAACCTACGAGCAGTACTTC
TRBJ1-1 | once | . | TRBV18 | CASSASMNTEAFF | TGTGCCAGCTCAGCCAGCATGAACACTGAAGCTTTCTTT
TRBJ2-7 | few | TRBD2 | TRBV7-2 | CASSRASGATYEQYF | TGTGCCAGCAGCCGGGCTAGCGGGGCCACCTACGAGCAGTACTTC
TRBJ2-5 | . | . | TRBV5-6 | CASSLVPGSGETQYF | TGTGCCAGCAGCTTGGTCCCAGGGTCGGGGGAGACCCAGTACTTC
TRBJ2-1 | . | TRBD2 | TRBV7-2 | CASSTVAGAVWNEQFF | TGTGCCAGCAGCACGGTAGCGGGAGCGGTTTGGAATGAGCAGTTCTTC
TRBJ2-7 | . | . | TRBV30 | CAWSVRVTASSYEQYF | TGTGCCTGGAGTGTAAGGGTGACAGCCAGCTCCTACGAGCAGTACTTC
TRBJ1-1 | . | . | TRBV14 | CASRYDSSLMNTEAFF | TGTGCCAGCAGATACGACAGTAGCTTAATGAACACTGAAGCTTTCTTT
TRBJ1-3 | . | TRBD1 | TRBV11-2 | CASTETGSGNTIYF | TGTGCCAGCACCGAGACAGGGTCTGGAAACACCATATATTTT
TRBJ1-6 | . | . | TRBV6-1 | CASSFGGSRNSPLHF | TGTGCCAGCAGTTTCGGGGGGAGTAGGAATTCACCCCTCCACTTT
TRBJ2-2 | . | TRBD1 | TRBV6-4 | CASRGDRENTGELFF | TGTGCCAGCAGAGGGGACAGAGAAAACACCGGGGAGCTGTTTTTT
TRBJ2-1 | . | . | TRBV6-5 | CASSYVGYNEQFF | TGTGCCAGCAGTTACGTAGGCTACAATGAGCAGTTCTTC
TRBJ1-5 | . | . | TRBV10-3 | CAISEVRASQPQHF | TGTGCCATCAGTGAGGTGAGGGCGAGTCAGCCCCAGCATTTT
TRBJ1-5 | . | . | TRBV7-2 | CASSLAGNNQPQHF | TGTGCCAGCAGCTTGGCAGGGAACAATCAGCCCCAGCATTTT
TRBJ2-1 | . | . | TRBV11-1 | CASSRGPRGDNEQFF | TGTGCCAGCAGCAGGGGCCCGAGGGGTGACAATGAGCAGTTCTTC
TRBJ1-2 | . | . | TRBV29-1 | CSVDKIYGYTF | TGCAGCGTTGACAAGATCTATGGCTACACCTTC
TRBJ2-5 | . | TRBD1 | TRBV19 | CASTRGGSQETQYF | TGTGCCAGTACCCGAGGGGGCAGTCAAGAGACCCAGTACTTC
TRBJ1-3 | once | TRBD1 | TRBV10-3 | CAISSQLRQGSGNTIYF | TGTGCCATCAGTTCTCAACTACGACAGGGCTCTGGAAACACCATATATTTT
TRBJ1-1 | . | . | TRBV10-1 | CASSEYLGVNTEAFF | TGCGCCAGCAGTGAGTATCTGGGGGTAAACACTGAAGCTTTCTTT
TRBJ2-5 | . | TRBD1 | TRBV25-1 | CATSRDRVQETQYF | TGTGCCACCAGCCGGGACAGGGTCCAAGAGACCCAGTACTTC
TRBJ1-1 | few | . | TRBV25-1 | CASMETTGLNTEAFF | TGTGCCAGTATGGAGACCACAGGTCTGAACACTGAAGCTTTCTTT
TRBJ1-6 | . | . | TRBV7-9 | CASSLDGLLSSPLHF | TGTGCCAGCAGCTTAGACGGCCTATTGAGTTCACCCCTCCACTTT
TRBJ2-7 | . | TRBD1 | TRBV28 | CASSNRDSSYEQYF | TGTGCCAGCAGTAACCGGGACAGCTCCTACGAGCAGTACTTC
TRBJ1-2 | . | . | TRBV10-2 | CASSESGKGYGYTF | TGCGCCAGCAGTGAGTCGGGGAAGGGCTATGGCTACACCTTC
TRBJ1-5 | once | TRBD1 | TRBV27 | CASSNTGGVDQPQHF | TGTGCCAGCAGTAATACAGGGGGTGTTGATCAGCCCCAGCATTTT
TRBJ2-1 | . | . | TRBV10-3 | CAIQLNNEQFF | TGTGCCATCCAGCTGAACAATGAGCAGTTCTTC
TRBJ1-5 | . | . | TRBV30 | CAWDQDNSNQPQHF | TGTGCCTGGGACCAGGATAATAGCAATCAGCCCCAGCATTTT
TRBJ2-7 | . | TRBD2 | TRBV18 | CASSLTGGISYEQYF | TGTGCCAGCTCACTAACGGGAGGGATCTCCTACGAGCAGTACTTC
TRBJ2-7 | . | . | TRBV7-2 | CASSLDGLVFEQYF | TGTGCCAGCAGCTTAGACGGCCTGGTCTTCGAGCAGTACTTC
TRBJ1-2 | . | TRBD1 | TRBV11-2 | CASSPGQGNYGYTF | TGTGCCAGCAGCCCCGGACAGGGCAACTATGGCTACACCTTC
TRBJ1-5 | . | TRBD1 | TRBV16 | CASSLGDREAHQPQHF | TGTGCCAGCAGCCTCGGGGACAGGGAGGCCCATCAGCCCCAGCATTTT
TRBJ1-4 | . | TRBD1 | TRBV11-2 | CASSSGQPNEKLFF | TGTGCCAGCAGCTCGGGACAGCCTAATGAAAAACTGTTTTTT